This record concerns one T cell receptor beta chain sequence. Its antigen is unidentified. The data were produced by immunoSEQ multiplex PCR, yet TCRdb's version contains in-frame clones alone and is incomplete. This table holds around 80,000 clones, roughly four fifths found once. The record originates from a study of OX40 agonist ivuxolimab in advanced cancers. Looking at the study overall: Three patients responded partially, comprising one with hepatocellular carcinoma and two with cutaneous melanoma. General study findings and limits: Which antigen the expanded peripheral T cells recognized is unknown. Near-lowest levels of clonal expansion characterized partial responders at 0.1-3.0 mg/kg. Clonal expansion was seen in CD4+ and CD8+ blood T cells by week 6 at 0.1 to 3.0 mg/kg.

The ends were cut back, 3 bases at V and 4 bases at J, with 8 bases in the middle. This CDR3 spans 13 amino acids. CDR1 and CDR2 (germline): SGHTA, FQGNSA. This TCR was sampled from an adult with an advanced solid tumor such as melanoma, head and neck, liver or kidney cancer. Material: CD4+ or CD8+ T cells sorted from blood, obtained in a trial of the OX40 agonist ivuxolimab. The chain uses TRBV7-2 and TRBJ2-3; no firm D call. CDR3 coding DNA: TGTGCCAGCAGCTTGGCGGCTCCAGATACGCAGTATTTT. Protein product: CASSLAAPDTQYF.